This note documents a single T cell receptor (beta chain) sequence. The target antigen is unknown. Since a much larger clone is just one base distant, this may be a read error. As for time point: persistent/refractory GD, antithyroid drugs over 5 years with positive TRAb. Construction of the TCR library relied on RNA isolated from PBMCs. This record comes from a study of regulatory T cells in long-lasting Graves disease. HTBI primers from iRepertoire and Arm-PCR of CDR3 regions yielded the TCR beta libraries. One entry per CDR3 protein results from TCRdb running MiXCR on the multiplex PCR reads. The data contain about 290,000 distinct CDR3 sequences, around 23% of them singletons. The study, taken as a whole, reports: Persistent Graves' patients had lower TCR diversity than newly diagnosed ones.

The sequence was collected from a female donor with Graves disease. Sample: peripheral blood mononuclear cells (PBMCs), taken when the disease was refractory, from a patient treated with antithyroid drugs.

The CDR3 loop reads CASSGRSVGMNAEAFF. The CDR3 coding sequence is TGTGCCAGCAGTGGGAGATCCGTTGGGATGAACGCTGAAGCTTTCTTT. This chain uses TRBV2 with TRBJ1-1, with D unclear. The CDR3 contains 16 residues. Germline V gene lookup returns CDR1 SNHLY and CDR2 FYNNEI.